This T cell receptor beta chain is from a study of blood T cell repertoires in COVID-19 (dated by TCRdb to the early 2020s). Study-level background: The collaborator samples originated in the United States, Italy and Spain and spanned the acute and convalescent phases of COVID-19. The prospective study material was composed of cDNA or gDNA derived from T cells, B-cell-depleted T cells, or PBMCs. The dataset comprised deeply sampled blood TCRbeta repertoires from subjects exposed to, actively infected with, or recovered from COVID-19. The repertoires were made available in a free public database intended to serve as a resource for research on the immune response to SARS-CoV-2. The samples were drawn from the first 160 participants of the ongoing ImmuneRACE study and from over 950 subjects provided by 6 global collaborators. A de-identified subject ID, COVID-19 status, age in years and sex were almost always included in the sample metadata. Where HLA class I and class II types were available, the types were taken from metadata supplied by the sample provider, not from assay-based typing.

The immunoSEQ Assay, a bias-controlled multiplex PCR, was used to amplify TCRbeta CDR3 regions from genomic DNA. On the authors' methods: The number of nucleated cells in each sample was estimated by amplification of reference gene primers within the assay. Sequence reads were collapsed and filtered to measure the absolute abundance of every unique TCRbeta CDR3 rearrangement. For each sample, productive Simpson clonality was calculated as the square root of Simpson's diversity index over productive rearrangements. Imported from immuneACCESS, the table was reduced by TCRdb to in-frame sequences with V and J called. These copies leave out some clones; in studies compared against another copy, an unresolved V gene accounts for under half, and the cause of the remainder is not known. For V, J and clone size, that table is used; D and trimming come from the DNA. The sample table shows some 90,000 clones, and approximately 90% are seen once. Of the sample, under 9.5% falls within the top ten clones.

Study-level results and caveats: How much clinical and demographic metadata was included differed by source and by participant, and the metadata was provided uncurated.

Between the V and J ends, shortened by 2 bases and 0 bases respectively, the junction contains 13 bases. The CDR3 spans 16 residues, from the cysteine through the phenylalanine. Only CDR3 DNA remains: 48 bases, in frame from the first base. According to the germline V gene, CDR1 reads MNHNS and CDR2 reads SASEGT. In regard to this clone: There is no known antigen for this receptor. Within one base of it there is no much larger clone, and no base qualities were kept.

Whole blood was collected in K2EDTA tubes by collaborating institutions according to the institutions' own protocols. Collaborator samples were shipped for TCRbeta analysis as frozen whole blood, isolated PBMCs, or DNA extracted from either sample type. The chain was built from TRBV6-1 and TRBJ1-1; a weak D assignment points to TRBD1 (5 bases agree). Sequenced input: peripheral blood. The clonotype was recovered from a man aged 50-60 years with acute or convalescent COVID-19. At the DNA level, the sequence is TGTGCCAGCAGTGAATTCACAGGATCTTTGAACACTGAAGCTTTCTTT. It codes for CASSEFTGSLNTEAFF.